This TCR beta chain was profiled in a study of blood T cell repertoires in COVID-19 (dated by TCRdb to 2019 to 2021). In terms of the full investigation: Samples from collaborators originated in the United States, Italy and Spain and spanned both the acute and convalescent phases of COVID-19. Samples were obtained from the ongoing ImmuneRACE study (first 160 participants) and from 950 to 1,500 subjects provided by 6 global collaborators. Deeply sampled blood TCRbeta repertoires from subjects exposed to, actively infected with, or recovered from COVID-19 were included in the dataset. The repertoires were released in a freely available public database meant as a resource for research on the immune response to SARS-CoV-2. HLA class I and class II types, where available, came from metadata supplied by the sample provider rather than from assay-based typing. The material from the prospective study consisted of cDNA or gDNA derived from T cells, B-cell-depleted T cells, or PBMCs. Sample metadata almost always included a de-identified subject ID, COVID-19 status, age in years and sex. The research as a whole found: Clinical and demographic metadata were provided uncurated, with the amount varying by source and participant.

The immunoSEQ Assay, a bias-controlled multiplex PCR, was used to amplify TCRbeta CDR3 regions from genomic DNA. The paper's data handling went like this. Nucleated cell counts per sample were estimated from amplification of reference gene primers within the assay. Sequence reads were collapsed and filtered to measure the absolute abundance of every unique TCRbeta CDR3 rearrangement. For each sample, productive Simpson clonality was calculated by taking the square root of Simpson's diversity index across productive rearrangements. This immuneACCESS table, as held by TCRdb, lists in-frame sequences with V and J called but not all clones. Of the missing ones, under half trace to an unresolved V gene in checked studies; the others have no known cause. V and J calls and clone size are given by that table; D and trimming were obtained from the DNA. The sample profile shows about 440,000 clones; around 89% of them were found once. The ten biggest clones cover 10% to 15% of the sample.

Notes on this clone: The target of this receptor is not known. Base qualities are not recorded, but no much larger clone differs from it by a single base.

From the cysteine up to the phenylalanine, the CDR3 has a length of 15 residues. Only the CDR3 DNA is retained, 45 bases long and in frame from the first base. The junction carries 9 bases between V and J, which are trimmed by 0 bases and 2 bases respectively. Looking up the germline V gene yields CDR1 SGDLS and CDR2 YYNGEE. At one collaborating source in Seattle, patients were enrolled during active infection and were followed longitudinally through the course of disease. Whole blood was collected in K2EDTA tubes by collaborating institutions according to the institutions' own protocols. For TCRbeta analysis, collaborators shipped samples in one of three forms: frozen whole blood, isolated PBMCs, or DNA extracted from either of those sample types.

The V and J genes are TRBV9 and TRBJ2-1; possibly the D gene is TRBD1, per 6 matching bases. The receptor was derived from a woman aged 45-60 years with COVID-19, enrolled during active disease. Sequencing was done on a sample of peripheral blood. The CDR3 protein: CASSVGWGPYNEQFF. The sequenced DNA: TGTGCCAGCAGCGTAGGGTGGGGGCCCTACAATGAGCAGTTCTTC.